Detailed here is one TCR beta chain. The antigen is not known. The sample belongs to a study of T cell responses to AZD1222 COVID-19 vaccine. Whole-study findings and limits: After two AZD1222 doses, spike-specific TCR breadth and depth rose versus day 0. White British ancestry dominated among donors, who included more females, and clonal diversity was possibly underestimated. Dominant CD4 TCR responses targeted spike regions 160-218 and 743-854. Sampling captured repertoires only after the peak T cell response.

Sequenced by immunoSEQ multiplex PCR; TCRdb stores in-frame clones only, minus some. Of about 120,000 clones detected, about 85% appear once; the ten largest clones hold roughly 6.2%. The junction had 1 base not matched to a gene; V was cut back by 2 bases and J by 4 bases. The CDR3 is 13 amino acids. The V gene's germline CDR1 is MNHNY and CDR2 SVGAGI (reference sequence). The receptor was isolated from an adult in good health. The V call is TRBV6-6, the J call TRBJ1-1, with 7 positions matching TRBD1. The sequencing here drew on peripheral blood, taken on day 0 of AZD1222 vaccination. The CDR3 region has the DNA TGTGCCAGCAGTTACCAGGGGGGCACTGAAGCTTTCTTT. It specifies CASSYQGGTEAFF.